Sequencing of this TCR beta chain was carried out in a study of blood T cell repertoires in COVID-19. Study-level background: Material from acute and convalescent COVID-19 was sourced from the United States, Italy and Spain. T cells, B-cell-depleted T cells, or PBMCs supplied cDNA or gDNA.

Authors' data handling: By means of reference gene primer amplification, nucleated cell counts were estimated. TCRdb's copy holds only in-frame clones and misses some; the assay was immunoSEQ multiplex PCR. For V, J and clone size, that table is used; D and trimming come from the DNA. The sample carries roughly 290,000 clones, 80% to 95% recorded once. The germline gives CDR1 SNHLY, CDR2 FYNNEI. The ends were cut back, 7 bases at V and 4 bases at J, with 23 bases in the middle. The length of the CDR3 is 17 residues. Seattle enrolled patients during active infection and tracked them longitudinally. The receptor comes from a woman in her twenties or thirties with COVID-19, enrolled during active disease. The sequencing input was peripheral blood. The chain joins TRBV2 to TRBJ1-3, with D possibly being TRBD1 (6 bases). The CDR3 DNA is TGTGCCAGCACTAATGAGGGGACTACAGGGTTGGGAAACACCATATATTTT. It translates to CASTNEGTTGLGNTIYF.